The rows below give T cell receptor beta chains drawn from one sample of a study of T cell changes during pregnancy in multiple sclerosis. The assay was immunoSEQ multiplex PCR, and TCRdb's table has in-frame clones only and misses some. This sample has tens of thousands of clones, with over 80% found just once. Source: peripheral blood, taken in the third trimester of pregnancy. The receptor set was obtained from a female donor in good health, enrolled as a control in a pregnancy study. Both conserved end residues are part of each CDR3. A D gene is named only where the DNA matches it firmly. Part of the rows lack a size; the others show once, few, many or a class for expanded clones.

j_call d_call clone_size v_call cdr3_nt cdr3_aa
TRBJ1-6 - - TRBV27 TGTGCCAGCCGGGAGAGCTCCTATAATTCACCCCTCCACTTT CASRESSYNSPLHF
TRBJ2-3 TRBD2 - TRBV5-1 TGCGCCAGCAGCTTCGTCACTAGCGTGACAGATACGCAGTATTTT CASSFVTSVTDTQYF
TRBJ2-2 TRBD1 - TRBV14 TGTGCCAGCAGCCCGTATTCGGGAGCAGGGGGCCTCACCGGGGAGCTGTTTTTT CASSPYSGAGGLTGELFF
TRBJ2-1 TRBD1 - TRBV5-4 TGTGCCAGCAGGGGGGACAGGGCGGGTGGCAATGAGCAGTTCTTC CASRGDRAGGNEQFF
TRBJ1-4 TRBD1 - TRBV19 TGTGCCACCACCGGAGGGGGCGGTGAAAAACTGTTTTTT CATTGGGGEKLFF
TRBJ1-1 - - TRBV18 TGTGCCAGCTCACCATCGGGGTGGGACACTGAAGCTTTCTTT CASSPSGWDTEAFF
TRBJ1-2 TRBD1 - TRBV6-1 TGTGCCAGCAGCGAAGGTCCAGGGGGCTCAGTTTACGACGGCTACACCTTC CASSEGPGGSVYDGYTF
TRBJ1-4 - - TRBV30 TGTGCCTGGAGGGGGAGCTCTAATGAAAAACTGTTTTTT CAWRGSSNEKLFF
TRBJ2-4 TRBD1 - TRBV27 TGTGCCAGCAGTTTAGGGACAGGGACCAAAAACATTCAGTACTTC CASSLGTGTKNIQYF
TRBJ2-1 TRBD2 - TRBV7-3 TGTGCCAGCAGCTCCGGGACTAGCTCCTACAATGAGCAGTTCTTC CASSSGTSSYNEQFF
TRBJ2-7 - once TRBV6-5 TGTGCCAGCAGTTACTCTAAACCGTCCGTAGCCTACGAGCAGTACTTC CASSYSKPSVAYEQYF
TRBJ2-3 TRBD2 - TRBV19 TGTGCCAGTAACCGACAGCGGGGGGTAGCAGATACGCAGTATTTT CASNRQRGVADTQYF
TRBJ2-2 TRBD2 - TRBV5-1 TGCGCCAGCAGCTTGGGGACTAGTCCAGGCACCGGGGAGCTGTTTTTT CASSLGTSPGTGELFF
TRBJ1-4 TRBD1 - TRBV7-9 TGTGCCAGCAGCTTAAGACAGGGGGATGAAAAACTGTTTTTT CASSLRQGDEKLFF
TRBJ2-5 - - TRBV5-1 TGCGCCAGCAGCCCCCCCGGGGAGACCCAGTACTTC CASSPPGETQYF
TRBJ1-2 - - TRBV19 TGTGCCAGTAGTAGGCAGGATAACTATGGCTACACCTTC CASSRQDNYGYTF
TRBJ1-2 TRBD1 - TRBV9 TGTGCCAGCAGCCTCGGGACAGGGGATACAGCTACCTATGGCTACACCTTC CASSLGTGDTATYGYTF
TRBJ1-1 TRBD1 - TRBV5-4 TGTGCCAGCAGCTCGCTAGGGGGAACAGGGGCATGGGGCACTGAAGCTTTCTTT CASSSLGGTGAWGTEAFF
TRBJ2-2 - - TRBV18 TGTGCCAGCTCACCGGGGCTTGCGGCGAACACCGGGGAGCTGTTTTTT CASSPGLAANTGELFF
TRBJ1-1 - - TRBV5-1 TGCGCCAGCAGCTTGGCCCTCCAAGCCACTGAAGCTTTCTTT CASSLALQATEAFF
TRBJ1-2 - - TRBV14 TGTGCCAGCAGCCAGTGGGGTCAGGGGAAGAACTATGGCTACACCTTC CASSQWGQGKNYGYTF
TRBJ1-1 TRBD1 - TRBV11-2 TGTGCCAGCAGCCCGCCGACAGGGGATCATACTGAAGCTTTCTTT CASSPPTGDHTEAFF
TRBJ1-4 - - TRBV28 TGTGCCAGCAGTGCAGCGGGATCACCTAATGAAAAACTGTTTTTT CASSAAGSPNEKLFF
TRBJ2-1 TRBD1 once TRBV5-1 TGCGCCAGCGGGCCAGGGGGTAGCGAACACAATGAGCAGTTCTTC CASGPGGSEHNEQFF
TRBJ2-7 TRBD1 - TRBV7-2 TGTGCCAGCAGCCGACGGACAGGCTCCTACGAGCAGTACTTC CASSRRTGSYEQYF
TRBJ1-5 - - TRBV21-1 TGTGCCAGCAGCAAATCCGGGACAGGGGCGCGCAATCAGCCCCAGCATTTT CASSKSGTGARNQPQHF
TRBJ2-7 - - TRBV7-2 TGTGCCAGCAGCTATACCGGGAACACCTACGAGCAGTACTTC CASSYTGNTYEQYF
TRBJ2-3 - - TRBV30 TGTGCCTGGAGTAGCGGGCTAGGCACAGATACGCAGTATTTT CAWSSGLGTDTQYF
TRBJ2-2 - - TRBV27 TGTGCCAGCAGGAAAGGACTTTTGAACACCGGGGAGCTGTTTTTT CASRKGLLNTGELFF
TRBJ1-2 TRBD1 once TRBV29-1 TGCAGCGCCGAGGGACAGGGGAGCTATGGCTACACCTTC CSAEGQGSYGYTF
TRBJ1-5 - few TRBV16 TGTGCCAGCAGCCAATCGGGCCAGCCCCAGCATTTT CASSQSGQPQHF
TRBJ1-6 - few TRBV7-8 TGTGCCAGCGGCAGTTCCTCCTATAATTCACCCCTCCACTTT CASGSSSYNSPLHF
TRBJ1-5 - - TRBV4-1 TGCGCCAGCAGCCGCCTACCCAACAGAGATAGCAATCAGCCCCAGCATTTT CASSRLPNRDSNQPQHF
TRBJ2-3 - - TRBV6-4 TGTGCCAGCAGTGACTTTGAGACAGGAGCCACAGATACGCAGTATTTT CASSDFETGATDTQYF
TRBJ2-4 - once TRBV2 TGTGCCAGCAGCGGACGGAGGGCCAAAAACATTCAGTACTTC CASSGRRAKNIQYF
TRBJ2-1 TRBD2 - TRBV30 TGTGCCTGGAGTGCGGCTAGCGGGTTAATGAATGAGCAGTTCTTC CAWSAASGLMNEQFF
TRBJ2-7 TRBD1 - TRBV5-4 TGTGCCAGCAGCCCGACGACAGGGGAAATAGAGCAGTACTTC CASSPTTGEIEQYF
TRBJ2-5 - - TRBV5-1 TGCGCCAGCAGCTTGCAACCGACTGGGGAGACCCAGTACTTC CASSLQPTGETQYF
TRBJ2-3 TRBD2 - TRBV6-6 TGTGCCAGCAGACTATTAGCGGGACCCACAGATACGCAGTATTTT CASRLLAGPTDTQYF
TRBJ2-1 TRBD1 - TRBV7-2 TGTGCCAGCAGCTTAGCGGGGACAGGGGGACAGAATGAGCAGTTCTTC CASSLAGTGGQNEQFF
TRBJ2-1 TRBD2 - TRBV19 TGTGCCAGTAGTACCCGAGCTAGCGGGCCTAATGAGCAGTTCTTC CASSTRASGPNEQFF
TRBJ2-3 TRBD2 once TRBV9 TGTGCCAGCAGCGTCCCCGGGACTAGCGGGAAAGATACGCAGTATTTT CASSVPGTSGKDTQYF
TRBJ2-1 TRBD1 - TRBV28 TGTGCCAGCAGTTGGACCGGGACAGGGAACAATGAGCAGTTCTTC CASSWTGTGNNEQFF
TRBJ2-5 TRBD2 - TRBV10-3 TGTGCCATCAGTGAACTGGAGCGGGGGCTTCAAGAGACCCAGTACTTC CAISELERGLQETQYF
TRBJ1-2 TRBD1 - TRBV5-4 TGTGCCAGCAGCTTGGACGCAGGGGGGAATGGCTACACCTTC CASSLDAGGNGYTF
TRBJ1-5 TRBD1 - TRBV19 TGTGCCAGTAGGACCACAGGGGGCAGCAATCAGCCCCAGCATTTT CASRTTGGSNQPQHF
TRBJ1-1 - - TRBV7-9 TGTGCCAGCAGCTTCACAGAGACTGAAGCTTTCTTT CASSFTETEAFF
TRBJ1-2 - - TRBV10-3 TGTGCCATCAGTGAGTCGTTTGACACGAATTCATATGGCTACACCTTC CAISESFDTNSYGYTF
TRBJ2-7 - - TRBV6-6 TGTGCCAGCCAGGGACTCTTCTCCTACGAGCAGTACTTC CASQGLFSYEQYF
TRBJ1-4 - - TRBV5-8 TGTGCCAGCAGCTTGGCCCTAGGAACTAATGAAAAACTGTTTTTT CASSLALGTNEKLFF
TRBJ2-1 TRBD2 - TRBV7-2 TGTGCCAGCAGCTTAGGACTAGCGGGCCTGGGGGAGCAGTTCTTC CASSLGLAGLGEQFF
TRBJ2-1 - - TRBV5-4 TGTGCCAGCAGCTTCGGGGGAGAAAATGAGCAGTTCTTC CASSFGGENEQFF
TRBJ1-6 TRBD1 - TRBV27 TGTGCCAGCAAGGGACAGGGGAATCATAATTCACCCCTCCACTTT CASKGQGNHNSPLHF
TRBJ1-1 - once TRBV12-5 TGTGCTAGTGGTTTGCACAGGCATCTGTATGAAGCTTTCTTT CASGLHRHLYEAFF